The next 18 T cell receptor beta chains were all read from a single sample in a study of post-analysis software for immune sequencing data. The study, taken as a whole, reports: Higher frequency in patients than in controls was seen for five TRBV segments, with TRBV5-6, TRBV5-1 and TRBV20-1 among them.

Unique molecular identifiers tagged the TCR beta cDNA libraries. One entry per CDR3 protein, called by TCRdb with MiXCR from the PCR reads. The sample consists of about 200,000 distinct CDR3 sequences, 25% to 30% of them appearing once. Their antigens remain unidentified. Sequenced: blood. These receptors all come from a girl aged 2-17 years with multiple sclerosis.

As for this clonotype: A much larger clone differs by one base, so this may be a read error. The chain carries TRBV24-1 and TRBJ1-5; 7 nucleotides match TRBD1. The V and J ends lost 4 bases and 4 bases, in that order; junction bases with no gene match: 3. Germline values: CDR1 KGHDR, CDR2 SFDVKD. This CDR3 has 14 amino acids. The CDR3, as DNA: TGTGCCACCAGTGACCCGGGACAGAATCAGCCCCAGCATTTT. This encodes CATSDPGQNQPQHF.

This chain connects TRBV5-1 to TRBJ1-5; weak D call: TRBD1 (5 bases). The germline V gene encodes CDR1 SGHRS and CDR2 YFSETQ. Trimming took off 0 bases at V and 5 bases at J, with 9 bases between the two ends. CDR3 length equals 14 residues. CDR3 sequence: CASSLERGDQPQHF. The CDR3 region has the DNA TGCGCCAGCAGCTTGGAGAGGGGAGATCAGCCCCAGCATTTT.

The chain has TRBV27 and TRBJ2-7; 7 bases align to TRBD1. Germline CDR1 MNHEY, CDR2 SMNVEV (reference sequence). V lost 5 bases to trimming and J lost 3 bases; unmatched junction nucleotides: 7. CDR3 length: 14 amino acids. The CDR3 region is CASSLGQPIYEQYF. For the CDR3, the DNA is TGTGCCAGCAGTCTGGGACAGCCGATCTACGAGCAGTACTTC.

CDR3 protein: CSATRGADEKLFF. The CDR3 region has the DNA TGCAGTGCCACCCGGGGGGCTGATGAAAAACTGTTTTTT. The chain combines TRBV20-1 with TRBJ1-4, with a tentative D call TRBD1 (6 bases). The V gene's germline CDR1 is DFQATT and CDR2 SNEGSKA (reference sequence). V shed 6 bases and J shed 6 bases, with 14 bases lying between them. This CDR3 comprises 13 residues.

The chain recombines TRBV5-5 with TRBJ1-1; weak D call: TRBD1 (6 bases). In germline, CDR1 is SGHKS, CDR2 YYEKEE (reference sequence). Trimming removed 1 base at V and 5 bases at J, with 9 bases between. The length of the CDR3 is 13 residues. CDR3 region: CASSLQGWTEAFF. The CDR3, as DNA: TGTGCCAGCAGCTTGCAGGGGTGGACTGAAGCTTTCTTT. Using reference TRBV5-5 and TRBJ1-1 for the parts outside the CDR3, the full variable domain is DAGVTQSPTHLIKTRGQQVTLRCSPISGHKSVSWYQQVLGQGPQFIFQYYEKEERGRGNFPDRFSARQFPNYSSELNVNALLLGDSALYLCASSLQGWTEAFFGQGTRLTVV.

This clonotype occurred many times. The rearrangement links TRBV20-1 to TRBJ2-3; D is ambiguous. CDR1 and CDR2 from the germline V gene are DFQATT and SNEGSKA (reference sequence). CDR3 length: 12 amino acids. V lost 1 base to trimming and J lost 6 bases, with 8 bases between them. The CDR3 nucleotides read TGCAGTGCTAGAGGGAATGGGGATACGCAGTATTTT. This sequence encodes CSARGNGDTQYF.

This clonotype has a handful of counts. V and J are TRBV27 and TRBJ2-1; D not certain. Trimming removed 8 bases at V and 3 bases at J, with 11 bases between. CDR1 and CDR2 from the germline V gene are MNHEY and SMNVEV (reference sequence). The CDR3 runs to 13 residues. The CDR3 coding sequence is TGTGCCAGCGCGAGAGGAAACTACAATGAGCAGTTCTTC. Protein: CASARGNYNEQFF.

Note on this clonotype: A much larger clonotype is one base distant, so this may be a read error. No conserved phenylalanine or tryptophan ends this CDR3, so it is likely a read error. This rearrangement joins TRBV5-1 to TRBJ2-5; D possibly corresponds to TRBD1 (5 bases). The CDR3 length is 16 residues. Germline CDR1 reads SGHRS; CDR2 reads YFSETQ. The V end was cut by 4 bases, the J end by 3 bases, with 19 bases between. CDR3 sequence reads: CASSLPKGSPKETQYS. The DNA for the CDR3 is TGCGCCAGCAGCCTGCCAAAGGGGTCTCCTAAAGAGACCCAGTACTCC.

Regarding this clonotype: Sequence at one end of the junction differs from germline and may be a read error. The genes are TRBV7-9 and TRBJ1-1; 7 bases line up with TRBD1. This CDR3 spans 15 amino acids. Germline CDR1 reads SEHNR; CDR2 reads FQNEAQ (reference sequence). The CDR3 DNA sequence: TGTACCAGCAGCTTAGTTCGACAGGGCGGCACTGAAGCTTTCTTT. This gives the protein CTSSLVRQGGTEAFF.

This clonotype was observed a few times. This chain uses TRBV12-3 or TRBV12-4 with TRBJ1-2, with a weak D call TRBD1 (5 bases). V was trimmed by 4 bases and J by 1 base, leaving 13 bases between them. The CDR3 extends over 15 amino acids. As DNA, the CDR3 is TGTGCCAGCAGTTCCCCGGGACGGATTAACTATGGCTACACCTTC. Translated: CASSSPGRINYGYTF.

The chain uses TRBV2 and TRBJ2-7; 8 bases are a match to TRBD2. The V gene's germline CDR1 is SNHLY and CDR2 FYNNEI. The V and J ends lost 4 bases and 2 bases, in that order; junction bases with no gene match: 4. This CDR3 comprises 14 residues. The CDR3 DNA sequence: TGTGCCAGCAGTGGGGGACTAGAGACCTACGAGCAGTACTTC. Protein product: CASSGGLETYEQYF.

The chain carries TRBV6-6 and TRBJ2-3, with 8 bases lining up with TRBD2. Germline V lookup: CDR1 MNHNY, CDR2 SVGAGI (reference sequence). CDR3 length equals 14 residues. J gave up 3 bases and V 7 bases, and 6 bases lay outside the gene matches. For the CDR3, the DNA is TGTGCCAGCACCCCCGGGACTAGGACAGATACGCAGTATTTT. Encoded protein: CASTPGTRTDTQYF.

The rearrangement uses TRBV15 and TRBJ1-4; 7 nucleotides agree with TRBD1. The germline CDR1 and CDR2 sequences are LNHNV and YYDKDF (reference sequence). The V segment lost 7 bases and the J segment 8 bases; nucleotides outside the gene matches: 16. This CDR3 region has 16 residues. The CDR3 DNA reads as TGTGCCACCAACAAAGAGAGACAGGGCCTTTTGGAAAAACTGTTTTTT. Translated: CATNKERQGLLEKLFF.

This clonotype occurred many times. The chain is built from TRBV4-2 and TRBJ2-1; D uncertain. Germline-derived CDR1 and CDR2 are LGHNA and YNFKEQ. There are 15 residues in the CDR3. V was shortened by 0 bases and J by 6 bases, with 12 bases between the two germline ends. In DNA, the CDR3 is TGTGCCAGCAGCCAAGACTGGTCTGCGCTCAATGAGCAGTTCTTC. Protein: CASSQDWSALNEQFF.

The chain recombines TRBV4-1 with TRBJ2-7; D remains unclear. Deletions cut 0 bases from V and 1 base from J, with 13 bases between. Germline CDR1 MGHRA, CDR2 YSYEKL. This CDR3 has 16 amino acids. CDR3 DNA: TGCGCCAGCAGCCAAGATTGGCTGTCACATTCCTACGAGCAGTACTTC. Amino acids: CASSQDWLSHSYEQYF.

This clonotype came up many times. The chain has TRBV15 and TRBJ2-5, with a possible D match to TRBD1 (7 bases). The length of the CDR3 is 16 residues. The V end was cut by 4 bases, the J end by 1 base, with 16 bases between. The germline V gene encodes CDR1 LNHNV and CDR2 YYDKDF (reference sequence). The CDR3 DNA reads as TGTGCCACCAGCACAAAGAGACAGGGAGGCCAAGAGACCCAGTACTTC. It translates to CATSTKRQGGQETQYF.

Remarks on this clonotype: One base away lies a much larger clone, so this may be a sequencing read error. V usage is TRBV7-8 and J usage is TRBJ2-5, with 11 bases identical to TRBD1. The germline CDR1 and CDR2 sequences are SGHVS and FQNEAQ. This CDR3 comprises 16 residues. The V gene end was trimmed by 0 bases and the J gene end by 11 bases; junction bases not matched to a gene: 11. The CDR3 sequence: CASSLADRGPYNEQYF. In nucleotides, the CDR3 is TGTGCCAGCAGCTTAGCGGACAGGGGGCCCTACAATGAGCAGTACTTC.

This clonotype was seen many times. This chain joins TRBV5-1 and TRBJ2-1; D may match TRBD1 or TRBD2 (5 bases each). Trimming took off 2 bases at V and 7 bases at J, with 13 bases between the two ends. The CDR3 contains 14 residues. Germline CDR1 SGHRS, CDR2 YFSETQ. The CDR3 protein is CASSFGTDVNEQFF. In DNA form, the CDR3 reads TGCGCCAGCAGCTTCGGGACGGACGTGAATGAGCAGTTCTTC. The full variable domain, its missing parts supplied by reference TRBV5-1 and TRBJ2-1, is KAGVTQTPRYLIKTRGQQVTLSCSPISGHRSVSWYQQTPGQGLQFLFEYFSETQRNKGNFPGRFSGRQFSNSRSEMNVSTLELGDSALYLCASSFGTDVNEQFFGPGTRLTVL.